The present entry profiles one T cell receptor (beta chain) with its context. The antigen is not known. These data come from a study of Ad26.COV2.S vaccination and SARS-CoV-2 variants. Whole-study findings and limits: The study found higher spike-specific TCR breadth in vaccine than placebo recipients. Recipients of either vaccine or placebo displayed similar breadth of non-spike TCRs.

Regarding treatment: some 20 received Ad26.COV2.S at low or high dose, single or two shots; 5 received placebo; per-sample allocation not given. Specimen acquisition occurred on day 63 following the initial vaccine or placebo injection. Method: immunoSEQ multiplex PCR; TCRdb's copy keeps in-frame clones and lacks some. The sample lists around 300,000 clones, more than 85% occurring once. This material consisted of peripheral blood, taken in a trial of Ad26.COV2.S vaccine versus placebo. This clonotype was obtained from a person between 18 and 59 years old who received the Ad26.COV2.S COVID-19 vaccine or a placebo.

CDR3 sequence (DNA): TGTGCCAGCAGCTTGGACATAGACACTAACACCCTCCACTTT. Residues: CASSLDIDTNTLHF. The chain couples TRBV5-5 to TRBJ1-6; D gene uncertain. The germline gives CDR1 SGHKS, CDR2 YYEKEE (reference sequence). This CDR3 has 14 amino acids. V dropped 0 bases and J dropped 14 bases, with 15 bases sitting between them.